The rows below give T cell receptor beta chains drawn from one sample of a study of shared clonotypes between healthy human individuals. Assay: immunoSEQ multiplex PCR; the TCRdb copy retains only in-frame clones and omits some. The table has about 510,000 clones, almost 97% seen once. The sample consisted of naive CD4+ T cells sorted from blood. These receptors were obtained from a woman between 25 and 40 years old in good health. The CDR3 runs from the conserved cysteine through the conserved F or W. Size tells how often a clone was seen (once, few, many) or the class of an expanded clone, and some rows leave it out.

V: TRBV10-2; size: once; CDR3: CASSEENYNQPQHF
V: TRBV6-6; size: .; CDR3: CASSLTGNTDTQYF
V: TRBV28; size: .; CDR3: CASSLVGANEKLFF
V: TRBV28; size: .; CDR3: CASRDSLSEQYF
V: TRBV18; size: .; CDR3: CASSGGQARRRSYEQYF
V: TRBV4-1; size: .; CDR3: CASSQTAGTNEKLFF
V: TRBV7-8; size: .; CDR3: CASSLVGGGVNQPQHF
V: TRBV2; size: .; CDR3: CASSATGEGYEQYF
V: TRBV19; size: .; CDR3: CASNPKDRGMETQYF
V: TRBV5-4; size: .; CDR3: CASSLVMGSGTSGSTGELFF
V: TRBV28; size: few; CDR3: CASSLILAGGGEQYF
V: TRBV5-1; size: .; CDR3: CASSPGQENSPLHF
V: TRBV7-2; size: .; CDR3: CASSWTGGALQPQHF
V: TRBV29-1; size: .; CDR3: CSVEPSGRIWTQYF
V: TRBV5-1; size: .; CDR3: CASSLAGASTDTQYF
V: TRBV28; size: .; CDR3: CASSTVGTETYEQYF
V: TRBV6-6; size: .; CDR3: CASSFTGAYEQYF
V: TRBV29-1; size: .; CDR3: CSVVLYYEQYF